This T cell receptor beta chain stems from a study of blood T cell repertoires in COVID-19. At the level of the study: The cDNA or gDNA used as material had been derived from T cells, B-cell-depleted T cells, or PBMCs.

The CDR3 contains 13 residues. V gave up 5 bases and J gave up 13 bases; unmatched junction bases: 6. Generated by immunoSEQ multiplex PCR, the TCRdb table keeps only in-frame clones and is missing some. The sample yields under 250,000 clones, approximately 91% seen once. The sequencing input was peripheral blood. This rearrangement joins TRBV12-3 or TRBV12-4 to TRBJ1-6, with 9 bases that match TRBD1. The TCR sequence derives from a woman aged 55-75 years with acute or convalescent COVID-19. For the CDR3, the DNA is TGTGCCAGCAGTAACAGACAGGGGGGGCCCCTCCACTTT. This sequence encodes CASSNRQGGPLHF.